These 27 T cell receptor beta chains were all obtained from the same sample, sequenced in a study of T cells in tumors after PD-1 blockade. Assay used: immunoSEQ multiplex PCR; TCRdb lists only in-frame clones, some missing. Of 60,000 to 65,000 clones detected, approximately 79% appear once; the ten largest clones hold around 5%. Source: PBMCs, taken after anti-PD-1 treatment. These receptors originate from a human donor with basal cell carcinoma.

The chain carries TRBV6-5 and TRBJ2-3; the D call may be TRBD1 or TRBD2 (6 bases each). Per germline, CDR1 MNHEY and CDR2 SVGAGI. V dropped 7 bases and J dropped 4 bases, with 15 bases sitting between them. The length of the CDR3 is 14 residues. CDR3 protein: CASTRGAGADTQYF. DNA for the CDR3: TGTGCCAGCACCCGCGGGGCAGGGGCAGATACGCAGTATTTT.

The chain recombines TRBV9 with TRBJ2-1, with D maybe TRBD2 (6 bases). This CDR3 is 18 amino acids long. Germline CDR1 and CDR2: SGDLS and YYNGEE. Trimming stripped 5 bases from V and 5 bases from J, with 26 bases between. The CDR3 sequence: CASSPRLVWFDLDNEQFF. CDR3 nucleotide sequence: TGTGCCAGCAGTCCCCGACTAGTGTGGTTCGATCTGGACAATGAGCAGTTCTTC.

This chain uses TRBV5-5 with TRBJ1-6, with 7 bases aligning to TRBD1. J gave up 7 bases and V 0 bases, and 7 bases lay outside the gene matches. CDR1 is SGHKS, CDR2 YYEKEE, per germline (reference sequence). The CDR3 is 16 amino acids. This CDR3 reads CASSLASGTVNSPLHF. CDR3 DNA sequence: TGTGCCAGCAGCTTGGCCTCTGGGACAGTCAATTCACCCCTCCACTTT.

The V and J genes are TRBV2 and TRBJ1-2; D gene uncertain. This CDR3 is 15 amino acids long. Between the trimmed V and J ends, which lost 8 bases and 5 bases, there was a span of 21 bases. Germline V gene data show CDR1 as SNHLY and CDR2 as FYNNEI. DNA for the CDR3: TGTGCCAGCCAGCGCGGGGTCCACCGAGGGTATGGCTACACCTTC. Protein product: CASQRGVHRGYGYTF.

The rearrangement joins TRBV20-1 to TRBJ2-1; D gene ambiguous. Germline CDR1 reads DFQATT; CDR2 reads SNEGSKA (reference sequence). The CDR3 extends over 11 amino acids. Trimming pared 7 bases from V and 7 bases from J, leaving 11 bases between. CDR3 DNA sequence: TGCAGTGTTAACCCCGGGAATGAGCAGTTCTTC. Translating gives CSVNPGNEQFF.

The chain carries TRBV6-5 and TRBJ1-1; D is unresolved. The V and J ends lost 8 bases and 5 bases respectively, with 12 bases between them. Looked up from germline, CDR1 is MNHEY and CDR2 is SVGAGI. CDR3 size: 12 residues. The CDR3 region is CASGPGFTEAFF. For the CDR3, the DNA is TGTGCCAGCGGGCCCGGGTTTACTGAAGCTTTCTTT.

In its sample, this clone was seen a few times. The chain recombines TRBV18 with TRBJ2-7; 10 bases are a match to TRBD1. V dropped 1 base and J dropped 0; count of bases not matched to a gene: 3. The CDR3 covers 16 residues. Germline CDR1 and CDR2: KGHSH and LQKENI. The CDR3 protein is CASSPLWTGGSYEQYF. The DNA of the CDR3 is TGTGCCAGCTCACCACTCTGGACAGGGGGCTCCTACGAGCAGTACTTC. Full variable domain (missing parts from reference TRBV18 and TRBJ2-7): NAGVMQNPRHLVRRRGQEARLRCSPMKGHSHVYWYRQLPEEGLKFMVYLQKENIIDESGMPKERFSAEFPKEGPSILRIQQVVRGDSAAYFCASSPLWTGGSYEQYFGPGTRLTVT.

The rearrangement links TRBV7-6 to TRBJ2-5, with 7 bases that match TRBD1. This CDR3 region has 15 residues. CDR1 is SGHVS, CDR2 FNYEAQ, per germline. Losses at the gene ends were 1 base for V and 5 bases for J; bases not matched to a gene: 7. CDR3: CASSLETGYGETQYF. DNA of the CDR3: TGTGCCAGCAGCTTAGAGACAGGGTACGGGGAGACCCAGTACTTC.

The chain links TRBV4-1 to TRBJ2-5; TRBD2 might be the D (6 bases). The germline V gene has CDR1 MGHRA and CDR2 YSYEKL. Deletions cut 4 bases from V and 5 bases from J, with 11 bases between. The CDR3 covers 13 residues. CDR3 DNA sequence: TGCGCCAGCAGCCGGCTAGCGAAGGAGACCCAGTACTTC. Translating gives CASSRLAKETQYF.

V and J are TRBV14 and TRBJ2-1; 14 nucleotides match TRBD2. V shed 4 bases, J shed 0 bases, and the junction held 8 bases outside the gene matches. In germline, CDR1 is SGHDN, CDR2 FVKESK. CDR3 size: 19 residues. The CDR3 DNA reads as TGTGCCAGCAGCCCCCGGGGACTAGCGGGGGATAGCTCCTACAATGAGCAGTTCTTC. Translating it yields CASSPRGLAGDSSYNEQFF. The variable domain in full, with the rest retrieved from reference TRBV14 and TRBJ2-1, is EAGVTQFPSHSVIEKGQTVTLRCDPISGHDNLYWYRRVMGKEIKFLLHFVKESKQDESGMPNNRFLAERTGGTYSTLKVQPAELEDSGVYFCASSPRGLAGDSSYNEQFFGPGTRLTVL.

This clone turned up a few times. V is TRBV13 and J is TRBJ1-6; unclear D gene. CDR3 length: 13 residues. V was shortened by 6 bases and J by 5 bases, with 8 bases between the two germline ends. Germline V gene sequence: CDR1 PRHDT, CDR2 FYEKMQ (reference sequence). The chain's CDR3 is CASSRRDNSPLHF. Here the CDR3 DNA reads TGTGCCAGCAGTCGGAGGGATAATTCACCCCTCCACTTT.

V is TRBV5-6 and J is TRBJ2-2, with 11 bases fitting TRBD2. The CDR3 has 17 amino acids. V gave up 4 bases and J gave up 2 bases; unmatched junction bases: 7. In germline, CDR1 is SGHDT, CDR2 YYEEEE. The CDR3, as DNA: TGTGCCAGCAGCCCCTTGGGACTAGCGGACAACACCGGGGAGCTGTTTTTT. Its translation: CASSPLGLADNTGELFF.

The rearrangement joins TRBV15 to TRBJ1-2; 8 nucleotides align to TRBD1. This CDR3 has 14 amino acids. V trimming: 4 bases; J trimming: 8 bases; junction bases outside the gene matches: 9. Germline V gene data show CDR1 as LNHNV and CDR2 as YYDKDF (reference sequence). CDR3 nucleotides: TGTGCCACCAGCACCGGGGGACAGGTCGAAGGCTACACCTTC. Its translation: CATSTGGQVEGYTF.

The chain links TRBV14 to TRBJ1-2; weak D call: TRBD1 (5 bases). CDR1 is SGHDN, CDR2 FVKESK, per germline. V was shortened by 1 base and J by 3 bases, with 9 bases between the two germline ends. The CDR3 is made up of 14 amino acids. The CDR3 region has the DNA TGTGCCAGCAGCCAAGGCTCCAGGGACTATGGCTACACCTTC. Translation: CASSQGSRDYGYTF.

This chain uses TRBV4-2 with TRBJ2-3, with a weak D call TRBD1 (5 bases). Looked up from germline, CDR1 is LGHNA and CDR2 is YNFKEQ. This CDR3 is built from 16 residues. Trimming stripped 4 bases from V and 2 bases from J, with 16 bases between. The CDR3 bases are TGTGCCAGCAGCCTATTAGGGGTGACCGTCACAGATACGCAGTATTTT. Its protein product is CASSLLGVTVTDTQYF.

The rearrangement links TRBV6-5 to TRBJ1-5; D possibly corresponds to TRBD1 (6 bases). The V and J ends lost 4 bases and 1 base respectively, with 14 bases between them. Germline loops: CDR1 MNHEY, CDR2 SVGAGI. This CDR3 contains 16 residues. The CDR3 sequence is CASSSRGVGSNQPQHF. CDR3 nucleotides: TGTGCCAGCAGTTCCAGGGGAGTCGGGAGCAATCAGCCCCAGCATTTT.

The chain uses TRBV2 and TRBJ2-1, with D perhaps matching TRBD1 (6 bases). Germline-derived CDR1 and CDR2 are SNHLY and FYNNEI. The germline V and J ends were trimmed by 6 bases and 5 bases, with 8 bases remaining between them. The length of the CDR3 is 12 residues. The CDR3 loop reads CASRGQNNEQFF. The DNA of the CDR3 is TGTGCCAGCAGGGGACAAAACAATGAGCAGTTCTTC.

The chain carries TRBV6-4 and TRBJ2-5; 9 bases agree with TRBD1. Germline lookup yields CDR1 MRHNA and CDR2 SNTAGT. V lost 1 base to trimming and J lost 5 bases; unmatched junction nucleotides: 8. The CDR3 extends over 16 amino acids. CDR3 sequence (DNA): TGTGCCAGCAGTGACTTACCCGGGACAGGGTTGGAGACCCAGTACTTC. This codes for CASSDLPGTGLETQYF.

Only one count was recorded for this clone. The chain has TRBV6-5 and TRBJ2-5, with 8 bases that match TRBD2. The length of the CDR3 is 14 residues. The V gene end was trimmed by 2 bases and the J gene end by 5 bases; junction bases not matched to a gene: 4. CDR1 is MNHEY, CDR2 SVGAGI, per germline. The CDR3 loop is CASSYVRLAETQYF. The CDR3 nucleotides are TGTGCCAGCAGTTACGTTAGACTAGCGGAGACCCAGTACTTC.

This clone was detected only once. V usage is TRBV2 and J usage is TRBJ2-1; 9 nucleotides line up with TRBD2. There are 16 residues in the CDR3. J gave up 3 bases and V 2 bases, and 5 bases lay outside the gene matches. The V gene's germline CDR1 is SNHLY and CDR2 FYNNEI. CDR3 amino acids: CASSERLAGSYNEQFF. The CDR3 coding sequence is TGTGCCAGCAGTGAAAGGCTAGCGGGGAGCTACAATGAGCAGTTCTTC.

This chain joins TRBV7-2 and TRBJ2-3; D not resolved. V was cut by 1 base and J by 3 bases, with 2 bases left in between. CDR3 length: 12 amino acids. The germline V gene has CDR1 SGHTA and CDR2 FQGNSA. DNA for the CDR3: TGTGCCAGCAGCTTAGGAACAGATACGCAGTATTTT. Translation: CASSLGTDTQYF.

This clone has just a few counts. CDR3 in amino acids: CASREMNTEAFF. The CDR3 nucleotides read TGCGCCAGCAGAGAGATGAACACTGAAGCTTTCTTT. The V gene is TRBV5-1, the J gene TRBJ1-1, with unresolved D. Per germline, CDR1 SGHRS and CDR2 YFSETQ. The CDR3 totals 12 residues. The V end lost 5 bases, the J end lost 0 bases, and 5 bases lay between the germline ends.

The chain carries TRBV5-1 and TRBJ1-1; 7 bases match TRBD1. Unmatched junction bases numbered 14, after V lost 5 bases and J lost 7 bases. Germline values: CDR1 SGHRS, CDR2 YFSETQ. This CDR3 region has 15 residues. CDR3 protein: CASREQGIKDDEAFF. The CDR3 region has the DNA TGCGCCAGCAGGGAACAGGGGATTAAGGATGATGAAGCTTTCTTT.

The table lists this clone with a count of one. The chain carries TRBV29-1 and TRBJ2-1; 9 nucleotides line up with TRBD2. V lost 3 bases to trimming and J lost 7 bases; unmatched junction nucleotides: 13. This CDR3 contains 16 residues. The germline V gene encodes CDR1 SQVTM and CDR2 ANQGSEA. CDR3 DNA sequence: TGCAGCGTTGAGGTGCTTAGCGGGGGCCCGGGGAATGAGCAGTTCTTC. The encoded protein is CSVEVLSGGPGNEQFF.

V gene TRBV3-1 (or the pseudogene TRBV3-2) combines with J gene TRBJ2-7; no reliable D call. CDR1 is LGHDT, CDR2 YNNKEL, per germline (reference sequence). The germline V and J ends were trimmed by 1 base and 7 bases, with 8 bases remaining between them. The CDR3 covers 12 residues. CDR3 DNA: TGTGCCAGCAGCCAAGGGGAATTGGAGCAGTACTTC. This codes for CASSQGELEQYF.

This rearrangement joins TRBV30 to TRBJ2-7; D remains unclear. This CDR3 contains 11 residues. The V end was cut by 1 base, the J end by 3 bases, with 4 bases between. Germline CDR1 is GTSNPN and CDR2 is SVGIG (reference sequence). CDR3: CAWSGGYEQYF. Here the CDR3 DNA reads TGTGCCTGGAGTGGTGGCTACGAGCAGTACTTC.

This rearrangement joins TRBV3-1 (or the pseudogene TRBV3-2) to TRBJ1-1, with 7 bases identical to TRBD1. J was trimmed by 4 bases and V by 1 base; bases with no gene match: 9. The germline V gene has CDR1 LGHDT and CDR2 YNNKEL (reference sequence). The CDR3 extends over 16 amino acids. The CDR3 sequence is CASSQGAGGSGTEAFF. CDR3 bases: TGTGCCAGCAGCCAAGGCGCAGGGGGTTCGGGCACTGAAGCTTTCTTT.